This T cell receptor (beta chain) was recorded in a study of blood T cell repertoires in COVID-19. Study as a whole: Donors in the United States, Italy and Spain gave samples during acute or convalescent COVID-19. Sources were T cells, B-cell-depleted T cells, or PBMCs; the material itself was cDNA or gDNA.

Germline assignment: CDR1 LGHDT and CDR2 YNNKEL (reference sequence). The length of the CDR3 is 15 residues. V dropped 1 base and J dropped 3 bases, with 13 bases sitting between them. Methods used by the authors: Reference gene primer amplification gave nucleated cell count estimates. The data were produced by immunoSEQ multiplex PCR, yet TCRdb's version contains in-frame clones alone and is incomplete. Clonal size and the V and J genes are those of that table, whereas D and trimming came from the DNA. The sample lists about 260,000 clones, 88% occurring once. Followed over time, Seattle patients had been enrolled while infection was active.

Sequencing was done on a sample of peripheral blood. The TCR comes from a woman in her thirties with COVID-19, enrolled during active disease. This chain links TRBV3-1 (or the pseudogene TRBV3-2) with TRBJ2-7; D remains unclear. The DNA of the CDR3 is TGTGCCAGCAGCCAAGGAGTTGCTACCTACTACGAGCAGTACTTC. The encoded protein is CASSQGVATYYEQYF.